Included here is one T cell receptor (beta chain) sequence, with context. The authors' processing: Reference gene primer amplification gave nucleated cell count estimates. Some clones are missing from TCRdb's copy, which holds only in-frame ones; the method was immunoSEQ multiplex PCR. V, J and clone size are taken as reported in that table, and D and trimming were inferred from the DNA itself. The sample has 200,000 to 300,000 clones, roughly 81% seen once; the top ten hold roughly 8%. Seattle patients were enrolled while actively infected and followed longitudinally. This sample stems from a study of blood T cell repertoires in COVID-19. Study details: Sites in the United States, Italy and Spain provided acute and convalescent COVID-19 samples.

Sequencing was performed on peripheral blood. The clonotype was recovered from a woman older than 75 with COVID-19, enrolled during active disease.

Here the CDR3 DNA reads TGTGCCACCAGTGATGCCGGGACAGCTAACACCGGGGAGCTGTTTTTT. It is translated as CATSDAGTANTGELFF. This chain uses TRBV24-1 with TRBJ2-2, with TRBD1 identical over 7 bases. J gave up 2 bases and V 3 bases, and 5 bases lay outside the gene matches. CDR3 size: 16 residues. CDR1 and CDR2 from the germline V gene are KGHDR and SFDVKD.